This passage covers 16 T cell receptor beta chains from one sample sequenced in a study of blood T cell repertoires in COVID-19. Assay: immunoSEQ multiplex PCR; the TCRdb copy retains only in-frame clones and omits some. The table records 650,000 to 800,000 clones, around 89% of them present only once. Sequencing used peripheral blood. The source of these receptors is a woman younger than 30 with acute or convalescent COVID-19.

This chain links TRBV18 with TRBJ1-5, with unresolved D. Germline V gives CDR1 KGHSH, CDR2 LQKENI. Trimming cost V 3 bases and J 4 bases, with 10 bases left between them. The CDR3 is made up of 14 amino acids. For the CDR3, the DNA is TGTGCCAGCTCACCGGTCTCGGGGAATCAGCCCCAGCATTTT. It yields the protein CASSPVSGNQPQHF. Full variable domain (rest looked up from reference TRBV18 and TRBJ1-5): NAGVMQNPRHLVRRRGQEARLRCSPMKGHSHVYWYRQLPEEGLKFMVYLQKENIIDESGMPKERFSAEFPKEGPSILRIQQVVRGDSAAYFCASSPVSGNQPQHFGDGTRLSIL.

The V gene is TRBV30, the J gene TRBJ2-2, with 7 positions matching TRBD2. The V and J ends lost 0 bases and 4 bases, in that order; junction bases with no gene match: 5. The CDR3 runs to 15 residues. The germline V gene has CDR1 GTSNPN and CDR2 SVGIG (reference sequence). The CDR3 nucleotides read TGTGCCTGGAGTGTACGGGGGGTCGGCACCGGGGAGCTGTTTTTT. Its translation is CAWSVRGVGTGELFF.

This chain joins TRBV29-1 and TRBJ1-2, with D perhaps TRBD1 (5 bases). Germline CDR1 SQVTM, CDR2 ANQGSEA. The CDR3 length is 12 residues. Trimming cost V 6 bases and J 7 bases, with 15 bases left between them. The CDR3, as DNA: TGCAGCGTGGCGGACATCGTCCCTGGCTACACCTTC. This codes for CSVADIVPGYTF. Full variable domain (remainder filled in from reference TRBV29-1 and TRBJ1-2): SAVISQKPSRDICQRGTSLTIQCQVDSQVTMMFWYRQQPGQSLTLIATANQGSEATYESGFVIDKFPISRPNLTFSTLTVSNMSPEDSSIYLCSVADIVPGYTFGSGTRLTVV.

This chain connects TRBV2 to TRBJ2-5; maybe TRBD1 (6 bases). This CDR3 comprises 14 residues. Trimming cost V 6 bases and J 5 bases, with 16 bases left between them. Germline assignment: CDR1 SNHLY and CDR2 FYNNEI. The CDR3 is CASSPDSAQETQYF. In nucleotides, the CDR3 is TGTGCCAGCAGCCCGGACAGCGCCCAGGAGACCCAGTACTTC.

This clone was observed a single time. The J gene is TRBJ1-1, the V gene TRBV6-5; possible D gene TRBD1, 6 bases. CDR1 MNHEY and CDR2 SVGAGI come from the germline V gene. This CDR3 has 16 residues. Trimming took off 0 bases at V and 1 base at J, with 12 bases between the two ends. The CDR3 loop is CASSYSSGGENTEAFF. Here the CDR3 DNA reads TGTGCCAGCAGTTACTCGAGCGGGGGCGAGAACACTGAAGCTTTCTTT.

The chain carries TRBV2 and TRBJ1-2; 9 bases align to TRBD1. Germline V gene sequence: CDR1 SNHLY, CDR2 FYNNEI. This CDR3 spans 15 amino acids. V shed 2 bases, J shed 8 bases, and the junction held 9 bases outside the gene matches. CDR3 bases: TGTGCCAGCAGTGAAAGGGACAGGGCGGTCGGCGGCTACACCTTC. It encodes CASSERDRAVGGYTF. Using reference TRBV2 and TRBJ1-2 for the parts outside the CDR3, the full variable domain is EPEVTQTPSHQVTQMGQEVILRCVPISNHLYFYWYRQILGQKVEFLVSFYNNEISEKSEIFDDQFSVERPDGSNFTLKIRSTKLEDSAMYFCASSERDRAVGGYTFGSGTRLTVV.

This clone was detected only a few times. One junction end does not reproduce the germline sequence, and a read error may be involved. CDR3 sequence (DNA): TGTGCCAGCAGCTCTAGCGGGGATTACGTGCAGTACTTC. Its translation is CASSSSGDYVQYF. The chain carries TRBV5-4 and TRBJ2-7; TRBD2 matches at 9 bases. Germline CDR1 reads SGHNT; CDR2 reads YYREEE (reference sequence). The CDR3 totals 13 residues.

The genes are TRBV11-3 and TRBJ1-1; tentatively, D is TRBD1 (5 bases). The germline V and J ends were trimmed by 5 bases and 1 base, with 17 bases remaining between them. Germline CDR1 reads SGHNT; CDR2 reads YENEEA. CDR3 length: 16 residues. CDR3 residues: CASSPSDTRGNTEAFF. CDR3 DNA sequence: TGTGCCAGCAGCCCCTCGGACACCCGAGGGAACACTGAAGCTTTCTTT.

In DNA, the CDR3 is TGTGCCAGCAGCGCAGGACAGGCCCATGGGAACACTGAAGCTTTCTTT. Translation: CASSAGQAHGNTEAFF. The V and J genes are TRBV9 and TRBJ1-1; TRBD1 matches at 7 bases. The germline CDR1 and CDR2 sequences are SGDLS and YYNGEE. V shed 3 bases and J 1 base; nucleotides not matched to a gene: 9. The CDR3 sequence is 16 residues long.

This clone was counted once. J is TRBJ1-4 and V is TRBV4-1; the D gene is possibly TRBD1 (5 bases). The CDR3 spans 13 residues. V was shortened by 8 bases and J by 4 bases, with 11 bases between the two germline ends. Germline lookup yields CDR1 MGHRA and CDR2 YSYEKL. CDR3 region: CASRGIGNEKLFF. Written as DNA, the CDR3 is TGCGCCAGCCGGGGGATAGGTAATGAAAAACTGTTTTTT.

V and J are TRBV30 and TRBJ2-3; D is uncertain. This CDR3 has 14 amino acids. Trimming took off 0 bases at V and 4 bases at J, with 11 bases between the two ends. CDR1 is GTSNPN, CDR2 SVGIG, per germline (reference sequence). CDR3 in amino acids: CAWSVLVSADTQYF. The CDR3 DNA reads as TGTGCCTGGAGTGTACTGGTCAGCGCAGATACGCAGTATTTT.

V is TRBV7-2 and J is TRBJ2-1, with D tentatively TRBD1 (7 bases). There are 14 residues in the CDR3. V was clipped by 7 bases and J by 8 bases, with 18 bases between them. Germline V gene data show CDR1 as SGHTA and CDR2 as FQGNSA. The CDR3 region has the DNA TGTGCCAGCACGCGGGGCAGGGGGATCGATGAGCAGTTCTTC. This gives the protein CASTRGRGIDEQFF.

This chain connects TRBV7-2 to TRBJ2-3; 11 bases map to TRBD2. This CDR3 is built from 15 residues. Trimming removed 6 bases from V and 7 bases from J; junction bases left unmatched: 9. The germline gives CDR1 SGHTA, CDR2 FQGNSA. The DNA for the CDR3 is TGTGCCAGCAGACATAGCGGGGGGGCCTTGAATACGCAGTATTTT. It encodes CASRHSGGALNTQYF.

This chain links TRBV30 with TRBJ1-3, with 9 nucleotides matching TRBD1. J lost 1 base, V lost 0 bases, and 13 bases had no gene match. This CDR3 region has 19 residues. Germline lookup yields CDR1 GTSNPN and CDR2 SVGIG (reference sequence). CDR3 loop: CAWSVPGTGHLLSGNTIYF. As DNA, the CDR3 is TGTGCCTGGAGTGTCCCCGGGACAGGGCATTTACTATCTGGAAACACCATATATTTT.

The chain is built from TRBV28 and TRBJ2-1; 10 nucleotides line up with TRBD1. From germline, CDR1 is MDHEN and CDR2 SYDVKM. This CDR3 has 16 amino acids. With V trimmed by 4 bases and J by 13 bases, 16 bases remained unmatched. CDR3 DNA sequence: TGTGCCAGCAGTTCCCCCGGGACAGGGGCCCCTACACCCCAGTTCTTC. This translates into CASSSPGTGAPTPQFF.

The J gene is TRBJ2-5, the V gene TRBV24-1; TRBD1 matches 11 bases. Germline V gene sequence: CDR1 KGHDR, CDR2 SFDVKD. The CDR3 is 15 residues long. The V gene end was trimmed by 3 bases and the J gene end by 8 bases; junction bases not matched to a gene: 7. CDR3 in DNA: TGTGCCACCAGTGATGCCGGGACAGGGGGAGCAACCCAGTACTTC. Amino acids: CATSDAGTGGATQYF.